The clone carrying this T cell receptor beta chain was seen a handful of times. The data are from a study of blood T cell repertoires in COVID-19. Overall study: COVID-19 samples, acute and convalescent, were from the United States, Italy and Spain. PBMCs, B-cell-depleted T cells, or T cells provided the cDNA or gDNA that made up the material.

Germline CDR1 is KGHDR and CDR2 is SFDVKD. Trimming removed 5 bases from V and 6 bases from J; junction bases left unmatched: 7. This CDR3 has 15 amino acids. Under the authors' procedure: Cell counts per sample came from amplifying reference gene primers. Here immunoSEQ multiplex PCR was the method, and the copy in TCRdb shows in-frame clones only, minus some. V and J calls plus clone size are reproduced from that table; the DNA served to infer D and trimming. Seen here are roughly 220,000 clones, roughly 84% observed once, and the top ten hold more than 2.5%. This chain connects TRBV24-1 to TRBJ2-1; TRBD1 agrees at 9 bases. What was sequenced was peripheral blood. The sequence derives from a woman aged 25 to 39 who had recovered from COVID-19. CDR3: CATSAGQGRSNEQFF. In DNA, the CDR3 is TGTGCCACCAGTGCGGGACAGGGTAGGTCCAATGAGCAGTTCTTC.